The 27 T cell receptor beta chains in this list originate from one sample, sequenced in a study of cytomegalovirus exposure and HLA in healthy donors. 60 Vbeta and 13 Jbeta primers were used in PCR. Profiling relied on immunoSEQ multiplex PCR, and the TCRdb table lists in-frame clones only, not all of them. The top ten clones hold about 11% of a sample with about 64,000 clones, approximately 83% of them seen once. Sequenced sample: PBMCs. Receptors were obtained from a female donor in good health and CMV-seronegative.

This chain joins TRBV2 and TRBJ1-5; D remains ambiguous. Germline V gene data show CDR1 as SNHLY and CDR2 as FYNNEI. V was shortened by 5 bases and J by 9 bases, with 14 bases between the two germline ends. The CDR3 is 13 amino acids. The CDR3 region has the DNA TGTGCCAGCAGTACGACACGATATGGGCCCCAGCATTTT. Protein sequence: CASSTTRYGPQHF.

This chain uses TRBV27 with TRBJ2-7; D not resolved. V was shortened by 8 bases and J by 6 bases, with 14 bases between the two germline ends. From germline, CDR1 is MNHEY and CDR2 SMNVEV (reference sequence). This CDR3 has 12 amino acids. CDR3 coding DNA: TGTGCCAGCTCCGGGTACCGAAGCGAGCAGTACTTC. It specifies CASSGYRSEQYF.

This clone was observed a handful of times. One junction end does not reproduce the germline sequence, and a read error may be involved. This chain connects TRBV7-9 to TRBJ2-3; 7 bases match TRBD1. This CDR3 is built from 15 residues. Germline CDR1 and CDR2: SEHNR and FQNEAQ (reference sequence). The CDR3 sequence is CSSSPPGTATDTQYF. In nucleotides, the CDR3 is TGTTCCAGCAGCCCACCCGGGACAGCTACAGATACGCAGTATTTT.

The V call is TRBV6-1, the J call TRBJ2-3, with TRBD1 matching over 7 bases. The CDR3 contains 15 residues. Trimming took 6 bases from V and 1 from J; bases not matched to a gene: 7. CDR1 is MNHNS and CDR2 is SASEGT in the germline V gene. CDR3 sequence: CASRGTGAGTDTQYF. DNA of the CDR3: TGTGCCAGCAGGGGTACAGGGGCCGGCACAGATACGCAGTATTTT.

The V and J genes are TRBV6-9 and TRBJ2-3; TRBD2 agrees at 7 bases. The CDR3 is made up of 16 amino acids. V shed 8 bases, J shed 6 bases, and the junction held 17 bases outside the gene matches. The germline V gene encodes CDR1 MNHGY and CDR2 SVAAGI. For the CDR3, the DNA is TGTGCCAGCGCTTTCACTGCTAGCGGTCAAGAGGATACGCAGTATTTT. Its translation: CASAFTASGQEDTQYF.

This chain connects TRBV9 to TRBJ2-5; TRBD2 matches 10 bases. This CDR3 has 18 residues. J gave up 2 bases and V 0 bases, and 10 bases lay outside the gene matches. Germline V CDR1 and CDR2: SGDLS, YYNGEE. CDR3 region: CASSVAPAGGRYQETQYF. Here the CDR3 DNA reads TGTGCCAGCAGCGTAGCCCCAGCGGGAGGGCGCTATCAAGAGACCCAGTACTTC. Together with reference TRBV9 and TRBJ2-5, the CDR3 gives the full variable domain: DSGVTQTPKHLITATGQRVTLRCSPRSGDLSVYWYQQSLDQGLQFLIQYYNGEERAKGNILERFSAQQFPDLHSELNLSSLELGDSALYFCASSVAPAGGRYQETQYFGPGTRLLVL.

The rearrangement uses TRBV18 and TRBJ2-1; D might be TRBD2 (6 bases). Per the germline V gene, CDR1 is KGHSH and CDR2 is LQKENI. CDR3 size: 16 residues. The ends were cut back, 3 bases at V and 5 bases at J, with 17 bases in the middle. CDR3 sequence reads: CASSPAGQEGHNEQFF. The CDR3 DNA follows: TGTGCCAGCTCACCCGCGGGGCAGGAGGGCCACAATGAGCAGTTCTTC.

This clone appeared a few times. Within the sample, other DNA sequences also encode this same CDR3. This rearrangement joins TRBV30 to TRBJ2-5, with D maybe TRBD1 (6 bases). Per germline, CDR1 GTSNPN and CDR2 SVGIG (reference sequence). Trimming took off 3 bases at V and 5 bases at J, with 10 bases between the two ends. There are 12 residues in the CDR3. This chain's CDR3 is CAWSRGAETQYF. CDR3 nucleotide sequence: TGTGCCTGGAGCAGGGGTGCGGAGACCCAGTACTTC.

The chain is built from TRBV6-5 and TRBJ1-1; 8 positions agree with TRBD1. The V gene end was trimmed by 4 bases and the J gene end by 5 bases; junction bases not matched to a gene: 9. The CDR3 sequence is 15 residues long. Germline V gives CDR1 MNHEY, CDR2 SVGAGI. The CDR3 DNA follows: TGTGCCAGCAGTTCCGAGGCCAGGGGGCGAACTGAAGCTTTCTTT. Its translation is CASSSEARGRTEAFF.

The rearrangement joins TRBV12-5 to TRBJ2-5, with TRBD2 matching 7 bases. J lost 5 bases, V lost 3 bases, and 6 bases had no gene match. CDR1 is LGHNT, CDR2 FRNRAP, per germline. This CDR3 is 14 amino acids long. DNA for the CDR3: TGTGCTAGTGGTTTTGCCGGGGGGAGGGAGACCCAGTACTTC. It encodes CASGFAGGRETQYF.

This clone was observed a few times. The J gene is TRBJ1-5, the V gene TRBV5-8, with D possibly matching TRBD1 (6 bases). Trimming took off 4 bases at V and 1 base at J, with 15 bases between the two ends. Per the germline V gene, CDR1 is SGHTS and CDR2 is YDEGEE. The CDR3 has 16 amino acids. CDR3 sequence (DNA): TGTGCCAGCAGCCATCCCCAGGGGCTGAGCAATCAGCCCCAGCATTTT. Protein: CASSHPQGLSNQPQHF.

This clone was seen a handful of times. CDR3 DNA: TGTGCCAGCAGCTGGACGTCTAGCGGGGGGACCCAGTACTTC. Translation: CASSWTSSGGTQYF. The V gene is TRBV7-2, the J gene TRBJ2-5, with 10 bases identical to TRBD2. Germline trimming cut 4 bases from V and 7 bases from J; bases unmatched to any gene: 6. CDR1 is SGHTA and CDR2 is FQGNSA in the germline V gene. The CDR3 is made up of 14 amino acids.

This chain connects TRBV7-2 to TRBJ1-1, with a tentative D call TRBD1 (5 bases). The germline V gene encodes CDR1 SGHTA and CDR2 FQGNSA. V shed 0 bases and J shed 0 bases, with 11 bases lying between them. The CDR3 covers 16 residues. CDR3 in DNA: TGTGCCAGCAGCTTAGCGGGGGGGGTGATGAACACTGAAGCTTTCTTT. It is translated as CASSLAGGVMNTEAFF.

The chain recombines TRBV15 with TRBJ2-7, with D tentatively TRBD1 (6 bases). The CDR3 sequence is 17 residues long. In germline, CDR1 is LNHNV, CDR2 YYDKDF (reference sequence). Trimming took 2 bases from V and 3 from J, leaving 20 bases between them. Written as DNA, the CDR3 is TGTGCCACCAGCAGAAGATACAGCTGGGGGCGAGACTACGAGCAGTACTTC. Protein: CATSRRYSWGRDYEQYF. The full variable domain, completed using reference TRBV15 and TRBJ2-7, is DAMVIQNPRYQVTQFGKPVTLSCSQTLNHNVMYWYQQKSSQAPKLLFHYYDKDFNNEADTPDNFQSRRPNTSFCFLDIRSPGLGDTAMYLCATSRRYSWGRDYEQYFGPGTRLTVT.

The genes are TRBV19 and TRBJ2-1; 10 nucleotides align to TRBD2. V dropped 7 bases and J dropped 8; count of bases not matched to a gene: 11. Germline CDR1 is LNHDA and CDR2 is SQIVND (reference sequence). The CDR3 spans 15 residues. CDR3 protein: CASIEASGSLHEQFF. The CDR3 nucleotides are TGTGCCAGTATTGAGGCTAGCGGGAGTCTCCATGAGCAGTTCTTC.

The V call is TRBV12-5, the J call TRBJ2-5; 11 bases map to TRBD2. With V trimmed by 1 base and J by 5 bases, 6 bases remained unmatched. This CDR3 contains 16 residues. Germline V gives CDR1 LGHNT, CDR2 FRNRAP. CDR3 loop: CASGLGLAGPRETQYF. CDR3 coding DNA: TGTGCTAGTGGTTTGGGACTAGCGGGGCCACGGGAGACCCAGTACTTC.

V is TRBV4-3 and J is TRBJ2-2; TRBD1 is a possible D gene (6 bases). The germline V and J ends were trimmed by 4 bases and 2 bases, with 14 bases remaining between them. CDR1 LGHNA and CDR2 YSLEER come from the germline V gene. The CDR3 is made up of 16 amino acids. The CDR3 DNA sequence: TGCGCCAGCAGCCCACAGGGTCGGACTAACACCGGGGAGCTGTTTTTT. Amino acid sequence: CASSPQGRTNTGELFF.

This chain connects TRBV6-6 to TRBJ1-6, with TRBD1 matching 8 bases. After removal of 5 bases from V and 8 bases from J, the junction contained 5 bases not matched to a gene. CDR3 length equals 14 residues. Germline CDR1 is MNHNY and CDR2 is SVGAGI (reference sequence). CDR3 region: CASSQLDRDSPLHF. The CDR3 DNA reads TGTGCCAGCAGTCAACTGGACAGGGATTCACCCCTCCACTTT.

The chain is built from TRBV10-3 and TRBJ2-7; 7 bases match TRBD2. The germline V gene encodes CDR1 ENHRY and CDR2 SYGVKD. The CDR3 is made up of 12 amino acids. Trimming cost V 4 bases and J 3 bases; bases outside gene matches: 0. Here the CDR3 DNA reads TGTGCCATCAGTGGGGGGGGCTACGAGCAGTACTTC. Encoded protein: CAISGGGYEQYF.

The V gene is TRBV5-1, the J gene TRBJ2-3, with TRBD2 identical over 10 bases. With V trimmed by 4 bases and J by 1 base, 3 bases remained unmatched. Germline V gene sequence: CDR1 SGHRS, CDR2 YFSETQ. The CDR3 length is 15 residues. CDR3 residues: CASSDTSGGTDTQYF. The CDR3 nucleotides are TGCGCCAGCAGCGATACTAGCGGGGGCACAGATACGCAGTATTTT.

The sample holds a few counts of this clone. The gene calls are TRBV4-1 and TRBJ2-1; D perhaps matches TRBD2 (5 bases). The germline V gene has CDR1 MGHRA and CDR2 YSYEKL. V lost 0 bases, J lost 4 bases, and 10 bases lay in between. CDR3 size: 15 residues. The CDR3 bases are TGCGCCAGCAGCCAAGACCAGACTACTTACAATGAGCAGTTCTTC. Translated, it gives CASSQDQTTYNEQFF.

V gene TRBV19 combines with J gene TRBJ2-2; D unresolved. The ends were cut back, 5 bases at V and 6 bases at J, with 4 bases in the middle. The germline CDR1 and CDR2 sequences are LNHDA and SQIVND (reference sequence). The CDR3 is made up of 11 amino acids. CDR3 amino acids: CASSFAGELFF. Here the CDR3 DNA reads TGTGCCAGTAGTTTCGCCGGGGAGCTGTTTTTT.

J is TRBJ2-1 and V is TRBV2; TRBD2 agrees at 7 bases. This CDR3 has 13 amino acids. From germline, CDR1 is SNHLY and CDR2 FYNNEI. V lost 8 bases and J lost 2; bases outside the gene matches: 3. DNA of the CDR3: TGTGCCAGCCGCGGGGGAGCCTACAATGAGCAGTTCTTC. This translates into CASRGGAYNEQFF.

This rearrangement joins TRBV27 to TRBJ1-2; D is undetermined. This CDR3 is built from 16 residues. Germline CDR1 MNHEY, CDR2 SMNVEV (reference sequence). V was pared by 3 bases and J by 4 bases, with 18 bases between. As DNA, the CDR3 is TGTGCCAGCAGTTTTGGTCGCCCCGGGTCTAGCTATGGCTACACCTTC. Its translation: CASSFGRPGSSYGYTF.

As regards this clone: At one of its ends the junction is not consistent with the germline gene, which may arise from a read error. V usage is TRBV7-9 and J usage is TRBJ2-2; no clear D gene. The CDR3 totals 15 residues. Germline V gene lookup returns CDR1 SEHNR and CDR2 FQNEAQ (reference sequence). The CDR3 DNA sequence: TGTTCCAGCAGCTTACGTACAGTGAACACCGGGGAGCTGTTTTTT. This gives the protein CSSSLRTVNTGELFF.

V usage is TRBV28 and J usage is TRBJ1-5; D remains unclear. The V and J ends lost 5 bases and 3 bases respectively, with 8 bases between them. Germline CDR1 and CDR2: MDHEN and SYDVKM. The CDR3 is 13 residues long. DNA of the CDR3: TGTGCCAGCAGTACCCCAGACAATCAGCCCCAGCATTTT. Translating gives CASSTPDNQPQHF.

The gene calls are TRBV10-1 and TRBJ2-7; D ambiguous. With 6 bases removed from V and 3 bases from J, the gap between germline ends came to 12 bases. Germline CDR1 reads WNHNN; CDR2 reads SYGVQD (reference sequence). The CDR3 covers 13 residues. The CDR3 sequence: CASRPPRIYEQYF. The CDR3 nucleotides read TGCGCCAGCAGACCGCCTAGGATCTACGAGCAGTACTTC.